The rows below give T cell receptor beta chains drawn from one sample of a study of blood T cells in healthy people across ages. TCRdb re-called the 5' RACE reads with MiXCR, one entry per CDR3 protein. This sample yields around 1,700,000 distinct CDR3 sequences, of which about 28% are seen a single time; 7.7% belongs to the top ten. What was sequenced was blood. These receptors were collected from a woman in her twenties or thirties in good health. The CDR3 runs from the conserved cysteine through the conserved F or W. A D gene is named only where the DNA matches it firmly. Clone size, where shown, is once, few, many, or a class for clones that have expanded.

cdr3_nt | cdr3_aa | v_call | clone_size | j_call | d_call
TGCAGTGCACGGACTAGCGGGGGACGGTACAATGAGCAGTTCTTC | CSARTSGGRYNEQFF | TRBV20-1 | many | TRBJ2-1 | TRBD2
TGTGCCAGCAGCAGAGGACTGGATTCCTACAATGAGCAGTTCTTC | CASSRGLDSYNEQFF | TRBV5-5 | . | TRBJ2-1 | .
TGTGCCAGCACCTTTGCAGTTCCGGGACTAGCGGGAAAAGAGACCCAGTACTTC | CASTFAVPGLAGKETQYF | TRBV6-2/TRBV6-3 | many | TRBJ2-5 | TRBD2
TGTGCCAGCAGTGAGGAGGGACTAGCGGGCGTATATACGCAGTATTTT | CASSEEGLAGVYTQYF | TRBV2 | few | TRBJ2-3 | TRBD2
TGCGCCAGCAGCTTGGTGAGGGTACTCTCCCACAATGAGCAGTTCTTC | CASSLVRVLSHNEQFF | TRBV5-1 | . | TRBJ2-1 | .
TGCAGCGGCCGGAGAGGGTCAGAGACCCAGTACTTC | CSGRRGSETQYF | TRBV29-1 | few | TRBJ2-5 | .
TGCAGTGCTAGGACCGGGAGGGCAAATGAGCAGTTCTTC | CSARTGRANEQFF | TRBV20-1 | few | TRBJ2-1 | TRBD2
TGTGCCAGCAGCTTAGTGGCTAGCGGGAGGCGAGAGACCCAGTACTTC | CASSLVASGRRETQYF | TRBV7-8 | . | TRBJ2-5 | TRBD2
TGCGCCAGCAGCCAAGTTCTCGGGTACACCTACGAGCAGTACTTC | CASSQVLGYTYEQYF | TRBV4-3 | few | TRBJ2-7 | .
TGTGCCAGCAGCTCCAGGGGCGGCACTGAAGCTTTCTTT | CASSSRGGTEAFF | TRBV7-3 | many | TRBJ1-1 | .
TGTGCCAGCAACGGGGGAGGGGTCTCCTACGAGCAGTACTTC | CASNGGGVSYEQYF | TRBV9 | . | TRBJ2-7 | TRBD2
TGTGCCAGCAGCTTAGAACAGGGGGTCGGCACTGAAGCTTTCTTT | CASSLEQGVGTEAFF | TRBV7-6 | . | TRBJ1-1 | TRBD1
TGCAGCGCCGGGGAGGGAACCAAAAACATTCAGTACTTC | CSAGEGTKNIQYF | TRBV29-1 | many | TRBJ2-4 | TRBD2
TGCAGCGTTGAGGCCAAGTCGGGGGGGCTGTGCAATGAGCAGTACTTC | CSVEAKSGGLCNEQYF | TRBV29-1 | few | TRBJ2-7 | TRBD2
TGTGCCAGCAACCGGGACAGGGTTAGGGGTGCCAAAAACATTCAGTACTTC | CASNRDRVRGAKNIQYF | TRBV28 | few | TRBJ2-4 | TRBD1
TGTGCCATCCGTGAACTAGCAGATAGCACAGATACGCAGTATTTT | CAIRELADSTDTQYF | TRBV10-3 | . | TRBJ2-3 | .
TGTGCCAGCGCGACCCCGGAGGACATTTACAATGAGCAGTTCTTC | CASATPEDIYNEQFF | TRBV6-5 | . | TRBJ2-1 | .
TGTGCCATCAGTGAGTCGGACAGGGGAGGCTACACCTTC | CAISESDRGGYTF | TRBV10-3 | . | TRBJ1-2 | TRBD1
TGTGCCAGCAGTAAGACCGTCTACGAGCAGTACTTC | CASSKTVYEQYF | TRBV28 | few | TRBJ2-7 | .
TGTGCCAGCAGCTTACACCTAGCGGGGAGGGAGACCCAGTACTTC | CASSLHLAGRETQYF | TRBV7-2 | many | TRBJ2-5 | TRBD2
TGCGCCAGCAGTGAGTCGCTGGGGGTCGGAGCTAACTATGGCTACACCTTC | CASSESLGVGANYGYTF | TRBV10-2 | . | TRBJ1-2 | .
TGTGCCAGCAAGTCTAGCGGTAGCACAGATACGCAGTATTTT | CASKSSGSTDTQYF | TRBV28 | . | TRBJ2-3 | TRBD2
TGTGCCAGCAGTTTCAGTCGTACCGGAGAGACCCAGTACTTC | CASSFSRTGETQYF | TRBV27 | many | TRBJ2-5 | .
TGTGCCAGCACCTTAAGAGACAGGCAGAACACTGAAGCTTTCTTT | CASTLRDRQNTEAFF | TRBV6-1 | . | TRBJ1-1 | .
TGTGCCAGCAGCTTAACACAGGCTAATTCACCCCTCCACTTT | CASSLTQANSPLHF | TRBV11-2 | . | TRBJ1-6 | .
TGTGCCATCAGTGGGGTGGGACAGGGAGCCTACGAGCAGTACTTC | CAISGVGQGAYEQYF | TRBV10-3 | . | TRBJ2-7 | TRBD1
TGTGCCAGCAGCCAGGCATCAGTGGGCGAGCAGTACTTC | CASSQASVGEQYF | TRBV9 | many | TRBJ2-7 | .
TGTGCCACCAGCCCCCAGGGCTTGGGCCCACCCCTCCACTTT | CATSPQGLGPPLHF | TRBV15 | . | TRBJ1-6 | .
TGCAGTGGAGTTACGGGGAAAGAGACCCAGTACTTC | CSGVTGKETQYF | TRBV20-1 | . | TRBJ2-5 | .
TGTGCCAGCAGCGCAGGACGGATAAAAGAGACCCAGTACTTC | CASSAGRIKETQYF | TRBV21-1 | few | TRBJ2-5 | .
TGCAGCGTTTCAGGCTCCCAGGGCTACACCTTC | CSVSGSQGYTF | TRBV29-1 | few | TRBJ1-2 | .
TGCAGCGTGAACAGGGGTGGGACTGAAGCTTTCTTT | CSVNRGGTEAFF | TRBV29-1 | many | TRBJ1-1 | TRBD1
TGCGCCAGCAGCCAAGAGAGGCTAGCGGGCACAGATACGCAGTATTTT | CASSQERLAGTDTQYF | TRBV4-1 | . | TRBJ2-3 | TRBD2
TGCGCCAGCAGCCAAGATGGTGGCGACGTCCTGACTTTC | CASSQDGGDVLTF | TRBV4-3 | many | TRBJ2-6 | .
TGCGCCAGCAGCTTGGGTCACGGGAACTCCTACGAGCAGTACTTC | CASSLGHGNSYEQYF | TRBV5-1 | many | TRBJ2-7 | .
TGTGCCAGCAGCCACCTAGGGGGATCCTACAATGAGCAGTTCTTC | CASSHLGGSYNEQFF | TRBV14 | few | TRBJ2-1 | .
TGTACCAGCAGCCAAGAAGGCGGGCCTAAGGCCCAGTACTTC | CTSSQEGGPKAQYF | TRBV3-1 | . | TRBJ2-5 | .
TGTGCCAGAACTCCCGGTCCCGATGGCTACACCTTC | CARTPGPDGYTF | TRBV27 | many | TRBJ1-2 | .
TGTGCCAGCAGCTCCGGACTAGCGGGAGATCTGTACGAGCAGTACTTC | CASSSGLAGDLYEQYF | TRBV5-5 | many | TRBJ2-7 | TRBD2
TGTGCCAGCAGCTTAAGCAGGGGGCGGGAAGAGACCCAGTACTTC | CASSLSRGREETQYF | TRBV11-2 | . | TRBJ2-5 | TRBD1
TGCGCCAGCAGCTTGAGGCCGGAGGGGCCTAATGAAAAACTGTTGTTT | CASSLRPEGPNEKLLF | TRBV5-1 | . | TRBJ1-4 | .
TGTGCCAGCAGTACCACAGGGGGTAGGCAAGAGACCCAGTACTTC | CASSTTGGRQETQYF | TRBV6-5 | few | TRBJ2-5 | TRBD1
TGCAGTGCTATACAGGGGAGGTACGGCTACACCTTC | CSAIQGRYGYTF | TRBV20-1 | once | TRBJ1-2 | TRBD1
TGTGCCTGGAGAGCCCTTACCAATTACGAGCAGTACTTC | CAWRALTNYEQYF | TRBV30 | few | TRBJ2-7 | .
TGTGCCACCCAGGGGACAGTCAATCAGCCCCAGCATTTT | CATQGTVNQPQHF | TRBV10-3 | few | TRBJ1-5 | TRBD1
TGTGCCAGCCCGGGGAGCCGGGATTCACCCCTCCACTTT | CASPGSRDSPLHF | TRBV2 | . | TRBJ1-6 | .
TGTGCCAGTAGTCCTTCGGGGGCCGCGAACTATGGCTACACCTTC | CASSPSGAANYGYTF | TRBV19 | few | TRBJ1-2 | .